A selection of T cell receptor beta chains follows, all from one sample in a study of T cell responses to AZD1222 COVID-19 vaccine. The assay was immunoSEQ multiplex PCR, and TCRdb's table has in-frame clones only and misses some. Found here are about 110,000 clones, roughly 80% of them singletons; the top ten hold more than 4.5%. The sequences come from peripheral blood, collected on day 0 of AZD1222 vaccination. The origin of the receptors is an adult in good health. CDR3s leave out the opening cysteine and the closing phenylalanine or tryptophan. The order of the fields is J gene, clone size, V gene, CDR3 protein. Clone size appears in some rows only: once, few, many, or a class for an expanded clone.

J: TRBJ1-2; size: -; V: TRBV7-2; CDR3: ASSLGLGLPYT
J: TRBJ2-7; size: -; V: TRBV7-2; CDR3: ASSLAGGYEQY
J: TRBJ2-7; size: once; V: TRBV14; CDR3: ASSRRTGDDEQY
J: TRBJ2-3; size: -; V: TRBV6-5; CDR3: ASSLTSLTDTQY
J: TRBJ2-7; size: -; V: TRBV5-8; CDR3: ASSSRGAQAYEQY
J: TRBJ1-4; size: -; V: TRBV6-5; CDR3: ASSRGPNEKLF
J: TRBJ2-2; size: -; V: TRBV2; CDR3: ASRPIYSYANTGELF
J: TRBJ2-1; size: -; V: TRBV9; CDR3: ASSAGTTEQF
J: TRBJ2-1; size: -; V: TRBV12-3/TRBV12-4; CDR3: ASRQTSAGEQF
J: TRBJ2-3; size: -; V: TRBV7-9; CDR3: ASSSHWTASTDTQY
J: TRBJ1-3; size: -; V: TRBV2; CDR3: ASSDLFGSGNTIY
J: TRBJ1-1; size: -; V: TRBV7-6; CDR3: ASSVGTANTEAF
J: TRBJ2-3; size: -; V: TRBV5-6; CDR3: ASSLIGGTANTQY
J: TRBJ2-3; size: -; V: TRBV5-1; CDR3: ASSLAGVIDTQY
J: TRBJ1-5; size: -; V: TRBV2; CDR3: ASSPTVSPQPQH
J: TRBJ2-3; size: -; V: TRBV3-1/TRBV3-2; CDR3: ASSQMGGLTLSMTQY
J: TRBJ2-7; size: -; V: TRBV6-4; CDR3: ASSEGLAGGIYEQY
J: TRBJ1-1; size: few; V: TRBV19; CDR3: ASSRDRSNTEAF
J: TRBJ2-7; size: -; V: TRBV4-3; CDR3: ASSQGLGLGDLYEQY
J: TRBJ1-5; size: -; V: TRBV5-6; CDR3: ASSLSRGRGNQPQH
J: TRBJ2-7; size: many; V: TRBV4-2; CDR3: ASSQVQGVEQY
J: TRBJ1-2; size: -; V: TRBV5-6; CDR3: ASSLGDREGYGYT
J: TRBJ2-7; size: -; V: TRBV11-3; CDR3: ASSLDSTTYEQY
J: TRBJ1-1; size: once; V: TRBV29-1; CDR3: SVGQNTEAF
J: TRBJ1-2; size: -; V: TRBV5-1; CDR3: ASSDGTELNYGYT
J: TRBJ1-5; size: -; V: TRBV25-1; CDR3: ATSAGGTQH
J: TRBJ1-1; size: once; V: TRBV19; CDR3: ASSMLGVNTEAF
J: TRBJ1-2; size: -; V: TRBV18; CDR3: ASSENPTDLHGYT
J: TRBJ2-5; size: -; V: TRBV5-1; CDR3: ASRLQGLSQSETQY
J: TRBJ2-5; size: -; V: TRBV2; CDR3: ASSGDQTGLASWETQY
J: TRBJ2-2; size: -; V: TRBV27; CDR3: ASSFGQGATGELF
J: TRBJ1-6; size: -; V: TRBV19; CDR3: ASSPGTWDNSPLH
J: TRBJ1-1; size: -; V: TRBV14; CDR3: ASSQDLDRGWRTHEAF
J: TRBJ1-3; size: -; V: TRBV7-9; CDR3: ASSSTGNTIY
J: TRBJ2-1; size: -; V: TRBV5-1; CDR3: ASSEGTSPGNEQF
J: TRBJ2-7; size: -; V: TRBV30; CDR3: AWRLGQGIEQY
J: TRBJ2-7; size: few; V: TRBV19; CDR3: ASSIRLDGEQY
J: TRBJ1-1; size: -; V: TRBV4-1; CDR3: ASSHPGQGMNTEAF
J: TRBJ1-2; size: -; V: TRBV5-1; CDR3: ASSPRAYYGYT
J: TRBJ1-1; size: -; V: TRBV5-1; CDR3: ASSLTQGLQAF
J: TRBJ1-1; size: once; V: TRBV7-9; CDR3: ASSLEGRGSKAF
J: TRBJ1-1; size: few; V: TRBV4-3; CDR3: ASSPRQGFEAF